A selection of T cell receptor beta chains follows, all from one sample in a study of blood T cell repertoires in COVID-19. Clones were read by immunoSEQ multiplex PCR, and TCRdb kept only the in-frame ones, dropping some. The sample yields roughly 290,000 clones, about 86% seen once. Sequencing was performed on peripheral blood. The receptors were sampled from a young woman who had recovered from COVID-19. Each CDR3 is given with its conserved first and last residue. A D gene is named only where the DNA matches it firmly. Rows may omit the clone size; those that give it use once, few, many or a size class.

TRBJ1-1 . . TRBV9 TGTGCCAGCAGCGGACGGGACTCGAACACTGAAGCTTTCTTT CASSGRDSNTEAFF
TRBJ2-2 . . TRBV15 TGTGCCACCAGCAGAGACAGCCGGGAGACGAACACCGGGGAGCTGTTTTTT CATSRDSRETNTGELFF
TRBJ2-7 . . TRBV7-2 TGTGCCAGCAGCTTGTTAACTAGAAGCGAGCAGTACTTC CASSLLTRSEQYF
TRBJ1-1 TRBD1 . TRBV5-1 TGCGCCAGCAGCGCGGGACAGGGTGGAACTGAAGCTTTCTTT CASSAGQGGTEAFF
TRBJ1-3 . . TRBV12-5 TGTGCTAGTGCCTGGGGCAGGGGCTCTGGAAACACCATATATTTT CASAWGRGSGNTIYF
TRBJ2-7 . . TRBV7-9 TGTGCCAGCAGTCCCGGGATCTCCTACGAGCAGTACTTC CASSPGISYEQYF
TRBJ2-6 TRBD2 . TRBV6-1 TGTGCCAGCAGTGAACAACTTGGGGGGGTCTCGGGAACCTCTGGGGCCAACGTCCTGACTTTC CASSEQLGGVSGTSGANVLTF
TRBJ2-7 . . TRBV6-1 TGTGCCAGCAGTGAGGGTTGGGGGGGGGCTCAAGAGCAGTACTTC CASSEGWGGAQEQYF
TRBJ2-7 TRBD1 . TRBV19 TGTGCCAGTAGTATAACAGGGGCGCCGGGAGAGCAGTACTTC CASSITGAPGEQYF
TRBJ1-1 . . TRBV19 TGTGCCAGTAGTATCGGCAGGGGCTCCACTGAAGCTTTCTTT CASSIGRGSTEAFF
TRBJ2-1 . . TRBV6-5 TGTGCCAGCAGTTACGCAGTGGGCTTCAACAATGAGCAGTTCTTC CASSYAVGFNNEQFF
TRBJ1-2 TRBD1 . TRBV28 TGTGCCAGCAGGGGGGACAGGGGGTCTTTGAACGCTGGCTACACCTTC CASRGDRGSLNAGYTF
TRBJ1-6 . . TRBV24-1 TGTGCCACCAGTGAAACAGGGAATAATTCACCCCTCCACTTT CATSETGNNSPLHF
TRBJ2-3 TRBD2 . TRBV27 TGTGCCAGCAGTTTATGGGAGGGGGATACGCAGTATTTT CASSLWEGDTQYF
TRBJ2-3 . once TRBV7-2 TGTGCCAGCAGCTTAATCCGGGACTTCACAGATACGCAGTATTTT CASSLIRDFTDTQYF
TRBJ1-4 . . TRBV3-1/TRBV3-2 TGTGCCAGCAGCCAAGCCTCGGACAACGTAAAACTGTTTTTT CASSQASDNVKLFF
TRBJ2-1 . . TRBV11-2 TGTGCCAGCAGCTTCAGGGCCGGGGAGCAGTTCTTC CASSFRAGEQFF
TRBJ2-5 TRBD2 . TRBV5-4 TGTGCCAGCAGCTTGGCAACGGGAGGCCGGGAGACCCAGTACTTC CASSLATGGRETQYF
TRBJ2-7 TRBD2 . TRBV19 TGTGCCACCGACGACCCTAGCGGGAGTGACGAGCAGTACTTC CATDDPSGSDEQYF
TRBJ1-1 . . TRBV19 TGTGCCAGTACAGGGGTGAACACTGAAGCTTTCTTT CASTGVNTEAFF
TRBJ1-1 . . TRBV5-4 TGTGCCAGTCATACATGGAACACTGAAGCTTTCTTT CASHTWNTEAFF
TRBJ2-1 TRBD1 once TRBV7-9 TGTGCCAGCAGCTTGGTACAGGGGGGAGTTAATGAGCAGTTCTTC CASSLVQGGVNEQFF
TRBJ2-1 . . TRBV5-1 TGCGCCAGCAGCTTGGAGTCAGGGGCTCGCTACAATGAGCAGTTCTTC CASSLESGARYNEQFF
TRBJ1-1 . . TRBV11-2 TGTGCCAGCAGTGTGGTGGGAGGGAGTACTGAAGCTTTCTTT CASSVVGGSTEAFF
TRBJ2-2 TRBD1 . TRBV28 TGTGCCAGCAGCCTAACAGGGGGTCAAGGGGAGCTGTTTTTT CASSLTGGQGELFF
TRBJ2-1 TRBD2 . TRBV7-9 TGTGCCAGCAGCTTAGCGCTAAGGACTAGCGGGAGGGCCCTTGAGCAGTTCTTC CASSLALRTSGRALEQFF
TRBJ1-2 . . TRBV15 TGTGCCACCAGCAGAGATGCGGTTTGGGGCGGCTACACCTTC CATSRDAVWGGYTF
TRBJ2-7 . . TRBV6-2/TRBV6-3 TGTGCCAGCAGTTACGGGGCAAGCTACGAGCAGTACTTC CASSYGASYEQYF
TRBJ2-1 . . TRBV9 TGTGCCAGCAGCGTAGATGGGGCGCTCTCCTACAATGAGCAGTTCTTC CASSVDGALSYNEQFF
TRBJ1-3 TRBD1 . TRBV4-1 TGCGCCAGCAGCCAGAGAACCCGGGACAGGGGAAACACCATATATTTT CASSQRTRDRGNTIYF
TRBJ2-1 TRBD2 . TRBV7-9 TGTGCCAGCAGCCGTAGCGGGAATGAGCAGTTCTTC CASSRSGNEQFF
TRBJ1-1 . . TRBV18 TGTGCCAGCTCACCAATAGCCTTGCCGCATGAAGCTTTCTTT CASSPIALPHEAFF
TRBJ1-3 . . TRBV29-1 TGCAGCGTTGAGGTAGTCGATGGTGGAAACACCATATATTTT CSVEVVDGGNTIYF
TRBJ1-1 . . TRBV20-1 TGCAGTGCTAGTGTGGGGCGGTACACTGAAGCTTTCTTT CSASVGRYTEAFF
TRBJ1-1 . . TRBV30 TGTGCCTCCGACTTCAGGAACACTGAAGCTTTCTTT CASDFRNTEAFF
TRBJ2-7 TRBD2 . TRBV19 TGTGCCAGTAGTTCGGGACTAGCGGCCTACGAGCAGTACTTC CASSSGLAAYEQYF
TRBJ2-1 TRBD2 . TRBV6-5 TGTGCCAGCAGCCCACTAGCGGGGGGTGAGCAGTTCTTC CASSPLAGGEQFF
TRBJ2-1 . . TRBV9 TGTGCCAGCAGCGTAGGAGCCGGGAGCTCCTACAATGAGCAGTTCTTC CASSVGAGSSYNEQFF
TRBJ1-4 . . TRBV14 TGTGCCAGCAGCCAAGTACACGGGATTTCGGGGAACACTAATGAAAAACTGTTTTTT CASSQVHGISGNTNEKLFF
TRBJ2-1 . . TRBV7-9 TGTGCCAGCAGCCTCACAGATTACAATGAGCAGTTCTTC CASSLTDYNEQFF
TRBJ2-2 TRBD2 . TRBV7-9 TGTGCCAGCAGCTTACTTGGGCTAGCGGGAGGGCCGTACACCGGGGAGCTGTTTTTT CASSLLGLAGGPYTGELFF
TRBJ1-2 TRBD1 . TRBV19 TGTGCCAGTAGTACGGGACAGACTCGCGGCTACACCTTC CASSTGQTRGYTF
TRBJ2-3 . . TRBV7-6 TGTGCCAGCAGCTTAGGCGGGGTAGCGGCCACGACAGATACGCAGTATTTT CASSLGGVAATTDTQYF
TRBJ2-2 . . TRBV28 TGTGCCAGCCTCTTCGCCGGGGAGCTGTTTTTT CASLFAGELFF
TRBJ1-6 . . TRBV15 TGTGCCACCAGCAGAGATATTACAGGATCTTCACCCCTCCACTTT CATSRDITGSSPLHF
TRBJ1-1 . . TRBV2 TGTGCCAGCATGGAGGTACGGGGTCTAGAAGCTTTCTTT CASMEVRGLEAFF
TRBJ1-5 . once TRBV7-9 TGTGCCAGCAGCGCTGCTAAGGGCCAGGGTCAGCCCCAGCATTTT CASSAAKGQGQPQHF
TRBJ2-3 TRBD2 . TRBV10-3 TGTGCCATCAGTGACGGGGGGGGGCGCACAGATACGCAGTATTTT CAISDGGGRTDTQYF
TRBJ1-5 . . TRBV2 TGTGCCAGCAGGACCGAAACAGATCCCCAGCATTTT CASRTETDPQHF
TRBJ2-3 . . TRBV12-3/TRBV12-4 TGTGCCAGCAGCGAGGTAGCAGATACGCAGTATTTT CASSEVADTQYF